What follows are 23 T cell receptor beta chains derived from one specimen sequenced in a study of tumor-infiltrating lymphocytes in primary liver carcinoma. A constant-region primer served to make TCR beta cDNA from about 490 ng total RNA. Employing slightly modified ARM-PCR, three nested multiplex PCR rounds were run, and these gave rise to the TCR beta libraries. The two initial PCR rounds, roughly 9 cycles each, used TRBV1-TRBV30 forward and C-beta reverse primers. TCRdb re-called the multiplex PCR reads through MiXCR, storing one row per CDR3 protein. The table lists roughly 120,000 distinct CDR3 sequences, 55% to 75% of them singletons. From unsorted bulk tissue weighing about 20-31 mg, DNA and RNA were co-extracted. Sequencing was carried out using liver tumor tissue from sampling region 3. Subset in this sample: tumor region T3, left-lateral pole. All receptors come from a woman aged 55-70 years with primary liver carcinoma and hepatitis B virus infection.

Note on this clonotype: A much larger clone sits a single nucleotide away, making a read error possible. V gene TRBV6-1 combines with J gene TRBJ2-5; a weak D match, TRBD2 (5 bases). Trimming took off 7 bases at V and 5 bases at J, with 17 bases between the two ends. The germline CDR1 and CDR2 sequences are MNHNS and SASEGT. The CDR3 is 14 amino acids. The CDR3 spells CASNAELVAETQYF. CDR3 bases: TGTGCCAGCAATGCGGAACTAGTCGCGGAGACCCAGTACTTC.

The chain employs TRBV28 and TRBJ2-3; 14 bases agree with TRBD2. Germline values: CDR1 MDHEN, CDR2 SYDVKM. CDR3 length: 20 amino acids. The V segment lost 6 bases and the J segment 6 bases; nucleotides outside the gene matches: 20. The CDR3 nucleotides read TGTGCCAGCAGCCGGGGACTAGCGGGGGTCAGAGTCGGATTTCTGGATACGCAGTATTTT. The encoded protein is CASSRGLAGVRVGFLDTQYF.

The chain couples TRBV5-1 to TRBJ2-3; TRBD2 matches at 12 bases. The length of the CDR3 is 17 residues. V lost 4 bases and J lost 4; bases outside the gene matches: 10. CDR1 and CDR2 (germline): SGHRS, YFSETQ. The DNA of the CDR3 is TGCGCCAGCAGCACTCTATTGACTAGCGGGAGCGCAGATACGCAGTATTTT. Translating gives CASSTLLTSGSADTQYF.

The J gene is TRBJ2-7, the V gene TRBV4-2; tentatively, D is TRBD2 (5 bases). CDR3 size: 16 residues. V was clipped by 3 bases and J by 2 bases, with 17 bases between them. CDR1 is LGHNA, CDR2 YNFKEQ, per germline. The CDR3 DNA reads TGTGCCAGCAGCCAGTCCCAGAGGGAGCCTGCCTACGAGCAGTACTTC. It codes for CASSQSQREPAYEQYF.

A single count supports this clonotype. The rearrangement joins TRBV12-3 or TRBV12-4 to TRBJ2-1; weak D call: TRBD2 (5 bases). This CDR3 spans 15 amino acids. V was shortened by 6 bases and J by 8 bases, with 20 bases between the two germline ends. The CDR3 DNA follows: TGTGCCAGCAGCCCACCCAGGAGGAACTATTATGAGCAGTTCTTC. This translates into CASSPPRRNYYEQFF.

Details on this clonotype: A much bigger clone sits one base away, suggesting this may be a read error. The rearrangement links TRBV4-1 to TRBJ2-3; no clear D. The CDR3 extends over 14 amino acids. Germline V gene data show CDR1 as MGHRA and CDR2 as YSYEKL. Written as DNA, the CDR3 is TGCGCCAGCAACCAAACCCCCGGCACAGATACGCAGTATTTT. Translating it yields CASNQTPGTDTQYF.

In regard to this clonotype: This may stem from a read error, because a much larger clone lies one nucleotide away. This sequence joins TRBV7-8 and TRBJ2-5, with a possible D match to TRBD2 (5 bases). The CDR3 extends over 14 amino acids. The V gene's germline CDR1 is SGHVS and CDR2 FQNEAQ. The CDR3 nucleotides are TGTGCCAGCATCTTAGCGCAAGGCCAAGAGACCCAGTACTTC. It yields the protein CASILAQGQETQYF.

As for this clonotype: Compared with germline, one end of the junction differs, possibly owing to a read error. This sequence joins TRBV7-9 and TRBJ1-3; D ambiguous. Germline CDR1 is SEHNR and CDR2 is FQNEAQ (reference sequence). The CDR3 has 16 amino acids. In DNA form, the CDR3 reads TGTGCCAGCAGCCCGAGGGCCGCAGCCGCCGGAAACATCATATATTTT. It is translated as CASSPRAAAAGNIIYF.

This chain joins TRBV2 and TRBJ2-3; 9 positions match TRBD1. This CDR3 has 14 residues. V was clipped by 7 bases and J by 4 bases; unmatched bases: 6. CDR1 is SNHLY and CDR2 is FYNNEI in the germline V gene. The CDR3 spells CASTRDRAPDTQYF. The CDR3 DNA sequence: TGTGCCAGCACCCGGGACAGGGCTCCAGATACGCAGTATTTT. The full variable domain, its missing parts supplied by reference TRBV2 and TRBJ2-3, is EPEVTQTPSHQVTQMGQEVILRCVPISNHLYFYWYRQILGQKVEFLVSFYNNEISEKSEIFDDQFSVERPDGSNFTLKIRSTKLEDSAMYFCASTRDRAPDTQYFGPGTRLTVL.

Note on this clonotype: It may be a read error: a sequence one base away is much more abundant. The J gene is TRBJ1-2, the V gene TRBV5-8; possibly TRBD1 for D (5 bases). Germline loops: CDR1 SGHTS, CDR2 YDEGEE. This CDR3 contains 14 residues. The CDR3 protein is CVSSLSGTATGYTF. DNA of the CDR3: TGTGTCAGCAGCTTGTCGGGGACCGCTACGGGCTACACCTTC.

Note on this clonotype: Compared with germline, one end of the junction differs, possibly owing to a read error. The chain combines TRBV11-2 with TRBJ2-6, with 8 nucleotides matching TRBD2. This CDR3 has 17 amino acids. Germline CDR1 is SGHAT and CDR2 is FQNNGV. The CDR3 sequence is CASSPDLWTREANVLAF. The CDR3 DNA sequence: TGTGCCAGCAGCCCTGACCTCTGGACGCGGGAGGCCAACGTCCTTGCTTTC.

This clonotype came up once. The missing conserved phenylalanine or tryptophan at the end of this CDR3 makes a read error likely. The chain joins TRBV6-2 or TRBV6-3 to TRBJ2-5; 7 nucleotides align to TRBD2. This CDR3 region has 17 residues. CDR1 and CDR2 from the germline V gene are MNHEY and SVGEGT. CDR3 protein: CASSYSPRGGRRETQYL. CDR3 nucleotides: TGTGCCAGCAGCTACTCCCCAAGAGGCGGGAGAAGAGAGACCCAGTACTTA.

Regarding this clonotype: Without the conserved terminal phenylalanine or tryptophan, this CDR3 likely stems from a read error. The V call is TRBV4-1, the J call TRBJ1-2, with D perhaps TRBD1 (6 bases). Germline V gene lookup returns CDR1 MGHRA and CDR2 YSYEKL. The CDR3 contains 15 residues. V was clipped by 3 bases and J by 4 bases, with 15 bases between them. CDR3 sequence (DNA): TGCGCCAGCAGCCACACCGGGACACGGAGCTATGGCTACACCATC. Its translation is CASSHTGTRSYGYTI.

Turning to this clonotype: It is likely a read error, because the conserved phenylalanine at the end of the CDR3 is missing. The limits of the CDR3 on the DNA are not certain, so only TCRdb's listed CDR3 is given. The rearrangement joins TRBV5-6 to TRBJ1-1. The CDR3 has 13 amino acids, counting both end residues. Germline V gene lookup returns CDR1 SGHDT and CDR2 YYEEEE. CDR3 in amino acids: CASSLLGYTEAFL.

The chain carries TRBV5-1 and TRBJ1-2; 8 bases are a match to TRBD1. The germline gives CDR1 SGHRS, CDR2 YFSETQ. V lost 0 bases and J lost 7; bases outside the gene matches: 8. The CDR3 loop spans 15 amino acids. The DNA for the CDR3 is TGCGCCAGCAGCTTGGGTGTCAGGGGGCGCATTGGCTACACCTTC. Its protein is CASSLGVRGRIGYTF.

For this clonotype: At one end, the junction sequence differs from germline, possibly due to a read error. The chain has TRBV18 and TRBJ2-1, with 7 bases lining up with TRBD1. This CDR3 spans 12 amino acids. The germline V gene has CDR1 KGHSH and CDR2 LQKENI. The CDR3 nucleotides read TGTGCCAGCTCACAAGGGGGCAATGAGCAGTCCTTC. Protein product: CASSQGGNEQSF.

In its sample, this clonotype was seen many times. The V call is TRBV30, the J call TRBJ1-2; weak D call: TRBD1 (5 bases). V was clipped by 8 bases and J by 4 bases, with 20 bases between them. Germline V gives CDR1 GTSNPN, CDR2 SVGIG (reference sequence). This CDR3 comprises 14 residues. Here the CDR3 reads CAGPRGDAGYGYTF. Written as DNA, the CDR3 is TGTGCCGGCCCTCGAGGGGACGCGGGCTATGGCTACACCTTC. The full variable domain, its missing parts supplied by reference TRBV30 and TRBJ1-2, is SQTIHQWPATLVQPVGSPLSLECTVEGTSNPNLYWYRQAAGRGLQLLFYSVGIGQISSEVPQNLSASRPQDRQFILSSKKLLLSDSGFYLCAGPRGDAGYGYTFGSGTRLTVV.

The rearrangement links TRBV12-3 or TRBV12-4 to TRBJ2-1; no definite D call. The CDR3 length is 11 residues. For the CDR3, the DNA is TGTGACAGTAGTGGAAACAATGAGCAGTTCTTC. Residues: CDSSGNNEQFF.

For this clonotype: The CDR3 does not end in the conserved phenylalanine or tryptophan, so this is likely a read error. The V gene is TRBV6-1, the J gene TRBJ1-2; TRBD1 agrees at 7 bases. This CDR3 contains 13 residues. Germline V gene data show CDR1 as MNHNS and CDR2 as SASEGT. The CDR3 DNA reads as TGTGCCAGTAGTGACCGACAGGGCTATGGCTACACCTCC. Amino acid sequence: CASSDRQGYGYTS.

Details on this clonotype: Being one base from a much bigger clone, this may be a read error. The chain recombines TRBV5-1 with TRBJ2-1; TRBD2 matches at 9 bases. V dropped 4 bases and J dropped 7; count of bases not matched to a gene: 12. The CDR3 sequence is 16 residues long. The germline V gene encodes CDR1 SGHRS and CDR2 YFSETQ. CDR3 region: CASSAGGSSGRNEQFF. Here the CDR3 DNA reads TGCGCCAGCAGCGCTGGGGGGAGTAGCGGGAGAAATGAGCAGTTCTTC.

The chain joins TRBV28 to TRBJ2-7; D possibly corresponds to TRBD1 (6 bases). The CDR3 sequence is 14 residues long. Germline-derived CDR1 and CDR2 are MDHEN and SYDVKM. The V end lost 7 bases, the J end lost 6 bases, and 19 bases lay between the germline ends. The CDR3 nucleotides are TGTGCCAGCACTTTGCGAGGGGGATCCCGCGAGCAGTACTTC. It codes for CASTLRGGSREQYF.

On this clonotype: The junction differs from germline at one of its ends, possibly a read error. The rearrangement joins TRBV11-2 to TRBJ2-5, with D hard to call. CDR3 length: 16 residues. Germline V gene lookup returns CDR1 SGHAT and CDR2 FQNNGV. CDR3 amino acids: CVSSQPWGAYQETQCF. As DNA, the CDR3 is TGTGTCAGCAGCCAACCTTGGGGTGCGTACCAAGAGACCCAGTGCTTC.

With regard to this clonotype: A much larger clone lies one base from this, so it may be a read error. V usage is TRBV10-2 and J usage is TRBJ1-3; no clear D gene. Germline assignment: CDR1 WSHSY and CDR2 SAAADI. This CDR3 region has 12 residues. V was pared by 6 bases and J by 1 base, with 4 bases between. The CDR3 DNA follows: TGCGCCAGCAGGGAATCTGGAAACACCATATATTTT. Translating gives CASRESGNTIYF.